This T cell receptor (beta chain) was found in a study of T cells in Graves' hyperthyroidism and ophthalmopathy. Trimming cost V 6 bases and J 3 bases, with 8 bases left between them. The CDR3 length is 12 residues. Per germline, CDR1 MGHRA and CDR2 YSYEKL. TCR beta CDR3 regions were amplified from RNA. With the HTBI primer set, the TCR CDR3 went through a first round of RT-PCR. TCRdb independently ran MiXCR on the multiplex PCR reads; one entry per CDR3 protein. Of roughly 570,000 distinct CDR3 sequences in the sample, 46% are singletons; the top ten hold around 19%. Study results and limitations: Patients with ophthalmopathy were separated from those with stable hyperthyroidism by a 13 V-J model. Onset of ophthalmopathy came a median roughly 6.5 months after the model predicted it. Researchers found most expanded thyroid clonotypes above 0.001 in blood as well.

As for this clonotype: Antigen unknown. The CDR3 does not close with the conserved phenylalanine or tryptophan, likely indicating a read error.

The sample consisted of peripheral blood or thyroid tissue (not recorded which). The chain joins TRBV4-1 to TRBJ1-2; D perhaps matches TRBD1 (6 bases). The source of this sequence is an adult woman with Graves' disease, either hyperthyroidism or ophthalmopathy (not recorded which). The CDR3 DNA is TGCGCCAGCAGACAGGGAGACTATGGCTACACCCTC. Amino acid sequence: CASRQGDYGYTL.